This T cell receptor (beta chain) was recovered during a study of shared clonotypes between healthy human individuals. The table came from immunoSEQ multiplex PCR; TCRdb's copy has only in-frame clones and leaves some out. In the table there are 2 million to 2.5 million clones, more than 90% of which are singletons. The TCR originated in a man aged 18 to 35 in good health. Sequenced input: naive CD4+ T cells sorted from blood. Specified subset: CD45RA+ positively selected.

CDR3 coding DNA: TGTGCCAGTAGTGCCGACAGTCGCTACGAGCAGTACTTC. Its translation: CASSADSRYEQYF. This chain links TRBV19 with TRBJ2-7; weak D call: TRBD1 (5 bases). The ends were cut back, 5 bases at V and 3 bases at J, with 11 bases in the middle. This CDR3 comprises 13 residues. CDR1 is LNHDA, CDR2 SQIVND, per germline (reference sequence).